Each of the 10 T cell receptor beta chains below was sequenced from the same sample in a study of OX40 agonist ivuxolimab in advanced cancers. Sequencing used immunoSEQ multiplex PCR; TCRdb keeps in-frame clones, though not all of them. The table has about 57,000 clones, roughly four fifths seen once. Sequences were derived from CD4+ or CD8+ T cells sorted from blood, sampled in a trial of the OX40 agonist ivuxolimab. The receptors here all came from an adult with an advanced solid tumor such as melanoma, head and neck, liver or kidney cancer.

In DNA, the CDR3 is TGTGCCAGCAGCTTAGTATTGGACACTGAAGCTTTCTTT. This codes for CASSLVLDTEAFF. The chain uses TRBV7-9 and TRBJ1-1; D remains ambiguous. Trimming left V 1 base short and J 3 bases short, with 6 bases between. CDR1 and CDR2 from the germline V gene are SEHNR and FQNEAQ (reference sequence). CDR3 size: 13 residues. Together with reference TRBV7-9 and TRBJ1-1, the CDR3 gives the full variable domain: DTGVSQNPRHKITKRGQNVTFRCDPISEHNRLYWYRQTLGQGPEFLTYFQNEAQLEKSRLLSDRFSAERPKGSFSTLEIQRTEQGDSAMYLCASSLVLDTEAFFGQGTRLTVV.

This rearrangement joins TRBV2 to TRBJ1-3; the D gene is possibly TRBD1 (5 bases). The CDR3 loop spans 15 amino acids. Germline assignment: CDR1 SNHLY and CDR2 FYNNEI. The V and J ends lost 6 bases and 0 bases respectively, with 12 bases between them. CDR3 sequence (DNA): TGTGCCAGCAGCGCCGTTAGGGGCTCTGGAAACACCATATATTTT. Protein sequence: CASSAVRGSGNTIYF.

In regard to this clone: Other DNA sequences from this sample encode an identical CDR3 as well. The V gene is TRBV11-2, the J gene TRBJ1-2; D is undetermined. This CDR3 has 12 amino acids. Trimming cost V 0 bases and J 8 bases, with 7 bases left between them. CDR1 is SGHAT and CDR2 is FQNNGV in the germline V gene. CDR3 amino acids: CASSLEGDGYTF. CDR3 DNA: TGTGCCAGCAGCTTAGAGGGTGACGGCTACACCTTC.

The CDR3 region has the DNA TGTGCCAGCAGTTTCCAAGACAGGGGGCGTACAGATACGCAGTATTTT. It is translated as CASSFQDRGRTDTQYF. This sequence joins TRBV28 and TRBJ2-3, with 10 bases identical to TRBD1. From germline, CDR1 is MDHEN and CDR2 SYDVKM. Trimming took 3 bases from V and 3 from J; bases not matched to a gene: 6. CDR3 length: 16 residues.

The CDR3 sequence is CASSPGGHPILYGYTF. In DNA form, the CDR3 reads TGTGCCAGCAGCCCAGGGGGACACCCAATCCTCTATGGCTACACCTTC. The chain is built from TRBV7-9 and TRBJ1-2, with 7 bases fitting TRBD1. Trimming at V came to 5 bases and at J to 4 bases, leaving 13 bases not matched to a gene. The CDR3 sequence is 16 residues long. Germline CDR1 is SEHNR and CDR2 is FQNEAQ (reference sequence).

The V and J genes are TRBV14 and TRBJ1-1; no clear D gene. Germline CDR1 and CDR2: SGHDN and FVKESK. The length of the CDR3 is 17 residues. V lost 4 bases and J 1 base, leaving 19 bases between the germline ends. The CDR3 sequence: CASSRTPLHNWNTEAFF. The DNA for the CDR3 is TGTGCCAGCAGCCGAACACCTCTACATAACTGGAACACTGAAGCTTTCTTT.

This clone was recorded only once. This chain uses TRBV11-2 with TRBJ1-2, with D unresolved. The CDR3 extends over 16 amino acids. Germline-derived CDR1 and CDR2 are SGHAT and FQNNGV. The ends were cut back, 2 bases at V and 0 bases at J, with 13 bases in the middle. The CDR3 DNA reads TGTGCCAGCAGCTTATACAGTATAGGATCTAACTATGGCTACACCTTC. The encoded protein is CASSLYSIGSNYGYTF.

The chain links TRBV6-1 to TRBJ1-1; D might be TRBD1 (6 bases). V gave up 4 bases and J gave up 1 base, with 10 bases separating them. Germline V gene lookup returns CDR1 MNHNS and CDR2 SASEGT. The CDR3 spans 14 residues. The CDR3 here is CASSARTANTEAFF. CDR3 in DNA: TGTGCCAGCAGTGCCCGGACAGCGAACACTGAAGCTTTCTTT.

The chain links TRBV7-2 to TRBJ1-2; no reliable D call. Germline CDR1 is SGHTA and CDR2 is FQGNSA. This CDR3 is 13 amino acids long. The V and J ends lost 5 bases and 4 bases respectively, with 11 bases between them. The CDR3 DNA reads TGTGCCAGCAGCGGTAGCCAGATCTATGGCTACACCTTC. Protein product: CASSGSQIYGYTF.

This rearrangement joins TRBV7-2 to TRBJ1-2; TRBD1 matches 9 bases. This CDR3 comprises 13 residues. CDR1 and CDR2 from the germline V gene are SGHTA and FQGNSA. Unmatched junction bases numbered 2, after V lost 5 bases and J lost 4 bases. CDR3 residues: CASSRDRAYGYTF. The CDR3 DNA reads TGTGCCAGCAGCCGGGACAGGGCCTATGGCTACACCTTC.